A single sample is the source of the 5 T cell receptor beta chains below, sequenced in a study of blood T cell repertoires in COVID-19. Sequencing was performed with immunoSEQ multiplex PCR; in TCRdb, only in-frame clones are kept and a portion is missing. The sample carries 400,000 to 500,000 clones, 80% to 90% recorded once. Material for sequencing was peripheral blood. These receptor sequences come from a woman in her twenties or thirties with active or convalescent COVID-19.

The V gene is TRBV5-8, the J gene TRBJ2-1, with TRBD2 as a possible D gene (6 bases). CDR1 and CDR2 (germline): SGHTS, YDEGEE. Deletions cut 3 bases from V and 5 bases from J, with 18 bases between. The CDR3 is 16 residues long. CDR3 nucleotides: TGTGCCAGCAGCTCCTCGCCGTACACGGGGGACAATGAGCAGTTCTTC. It translates to CASSSSPYTGDNEQFF.

This clone was seen more than once but under ten times. The rearrangement joins TRBV2 to TRBJ1-2, with no clear D. V dropped 3 bases and J dropped 3 bases, with 8 bases sitting between them. The CDR3 runs 13 residues. The V gene's germline CDR1 is SNHLY and CDR2 FYNNEI. The CDR3 DNA reads as TGTGCCAGCAGTGAGGGAGTTTACTATGGCTACACCTTC. This encodes CASSEGVYYGYTF.

This clone occurred a few times. The chain employs TRBV4-1 and TRBJ2-7; TRBD1 matches 10 bases. The CDR3 spans 15 residues. Germline V gives CDR1 MGHRA, CDR2 YSYEKL. V shed 1 base and J 3 bases; nucleotides not matched to a gene: 3. CDR3 residues: CASSQAGTGDYEQYF. In DNA form, the CDR3 reads TGCGCCAGCAGCCAAGCTGGGACAGGGGACTACGAGCAGTACTTC.

The DNA of the CDR3 is TGTGCCAGCAGGGAAGGACAGGGGGACAATCAGCCCCAGCATTTT. This gives the protein CASREGQGDNQPQHF. The J gene is TRBJ1-5, the V gene TRBV6-6; 10 bases agree with TRBD1. Germline V lookup: CDR1 MNHNY, CDR2 SVGAGI (reference sequence). The CDR3 covers 15 residues. Unmatched junction bases numbered 5, after V lost 6 bases and J lost 3 bases.

This chain connects TRBV19 to TRBJ2-2, with D possibly TRBD1 on 6 matching bases. The CDR3 runs to 14 residues. Germline V gene sequence: CDR1 LNHDA, CDR2 SQIVND (reference sequence). V was cut by 6 bases and J by 3 bases, with 11 bases left in between. The CDR3 is CASRGAGDTGELFF. Here the CDR3 DNA reads TGTGCCAGTAGAGGGGCAGGGGACACCGGGGAGCTGTTTTTT.